This T cell receptor (beta chain) was sequenced during a study of PD-1 and CTLA-4 blockade in melanoma. Sequenced by immunoSEQ multiplex PCR; TCRdb stores in-frame clones only, minus some. The profile covers about 31,000 clones, with 75% to 95% appearing a single time and roughly 8.6% taken by the ten largest. The ends were cut back, 0 bases at V and 7 bases at J, with 7 bases in the middle. The CDR3 is made up of 12 amino acids. Germline V gives CDR1 SGDLS, CDR2 YYNGEE. The starting material was CD8+ T cells from peripheral blood, obtained from a patient given anti-PD-1 treatment. This sequence joins TRBV9 and TRBJ1-1; unclear D gene. This TCR derives from a human donor with melanoma. CDR3 loop: CASSVDNGEAFF. As DNA, the CDR3 is TGTGCCAGCAGCGTAGATAACGGTGAAGCTTTCTTT.